This entry lists 7 T cell receptor beta chains sequenced from one sample in a study of blood T cell repertoires in COVID-19. Some clones are missing from TCRdb's copy, which holds only in-frame ones; the method was immunoSEQ multiplex PCR. The sample contains 230,000 or so clones, 88% of which appear only once. The sequencing sample was made of PBMCs or T cells enriched from blood (not recorded which). These receptors all come from a woman aged 30 to 39 who had recovered from COVID-19.

V and J are TRBV3-1 (or the pseudogene TRBV3-2) and TRBJ1-2; D gene unclear. CDR3 length equals 15 residues. Germline V gene sequence: CDR1 LGHDT, CDR2 YNNKEL (reference sequence). V lost 1 base and J 4 bases, leaving 13 bases between the germline ends. The CDR3 region is CASSQGAGSTYGYTF. The CDR3 DNA follows: TGTGCCAGCAGCCAAGGTGCCGGGAGTACCTATGGCTACACCTTC.

The chain recombines TRBV9 with TRBJ2-1, with 8 bases aligning to TRBD1. This CDR3 comprises 15 residues. CDR1 and CDR2 (germline): SGDLS, YYNGEE. V lost 3 bases, J lost 5 bases, and 7 bases stayed unmatched. The CDR3 DNA is TGTGCCAGCAGCGCCACAGGGGGAATCAACAATGAGCAGTTCTTC. Its protein is CASSATGGINNEQFF.

This chain uses TRBV6-6 with TRBJ1-2, with a possible D match to TRBD1 (6 bases). The CDR3 contains 15 residues. Germline V gives CDR1 MNHNY, CDR2 SVGAGI (reference sequence). Trimming stripped 0 bases from V and 1 base from J, with 9 bases between. The CDR3 DNA follows: TGTGCCAGCAGTTACTCACAGGGTGTTAACTATGGCTACACCTTC. Translation gives CASSYSQGVNYGYTF.

This chain joins TRBV28 and TRBJ2-1; D is ambiguous. V was clipped by 6 bases and J by 7 bases, with 10 bases between them. The CDR3 runs 12 residues. Germline lookup yields CDR1 MDHEN and CDR2 SYDVKM. CDR3 amino acids: CASRLIGNEQFF. The CDR3 DNA follows: TGTGCCAGCAGGTTGATCGGGAATGAGCAGTTCTTC.

The chain uses TRBV5-6 and TRBJ1-5; D perhaps matches TRBD1 (6 bases). CDR3 length: 16 residues. The germline V gene encodes CDR1 SGHDT and CDR2 YYEEEE. V lost 5 bases and J lost 0, with 15 bases in between. For the CDR3, the DNA is TGTGCCAGCAGTATCAGGGGTTTTGGTAGCAATCAGCCCCAGCATTTT. Encoded protein: CASSIRGFGSNQPQHF.

This clone occurred once. The gene calls are TRBV10-2 and TRBJ1-1, with a tentative D call TRBD1 (5 bases). CDR3 length: 14 amino acids. From germline, CDR1 is WSHSY and CDR2 SAAADI. V lost 4 bases and J lost 7, with 16 bases in between. The CDR3 DNA is TGCGCCAGCAGTGGTTCCAGGGTGGCCAGTGAAGCTTTCTTT. It is translated as CASSGSRVASEAFF.

The chain links TRBV9 to TRBJ2-1; 8 nucleotides line up with TRBD1. Germline CDR1 reads SGDLS; CDR2 reads YYNGEE. J gave up 3 bases and V 0 bases, and 14 bases lay outside the gene matches. There are 19 residues in the CDR3. The CDR3 region is CASSVDASVVGQVYNEQFF. The CDR3 DNA reads as TGTGCCAGCAGCGTAGATGCCTCTGTGGTGGGACAGGTCTACAATGAGCAGTTCTTC.